This T cell receptor beta chain was recorded in a study of cytotoxic CD8 clonotypes in ibrutinib-treated CLL. About the research overall: More than 9 relapsed/refractory, over 14 treatment-naive; some 17 IGHV unmutated. Responses comprised 24 partial and 2 complete; at median roughly 66 months, 14 remained remitted and some twelve progressed. Study results and caveats: Clonality climbed at ibrutinib response, then dropped toward baseline at progression.

This CDR3 comprises 12 residues. Germline CDR1 reads SGHRS; CDR2 reads YFSETQ. Trimming shortened V by 4 bases and J by 4 bases, and 5 bases separated the two germline ends. Extraction of roughly 1.8 micrograms of genomic DNA from cryopreserved PBMCs supplied material for TCR beta libraries. Worth noting for this clone: The antigen remains unidentified.

Data came from immunoSEQ multiplex PCR; TCRdb stores just in-frame clones and leaves some out. The sample shows fewer than 400,000 clones, around 66% of them seen only once. V and J are TRBV5-1 and TRBJ1-4; D gene unclear. The TCR originated in a human donor with chronic lymphocytic leukemia. Material: PBMCs, obtained after 36 months of ibrutinib treatment. The CDR3 DNA reads as TGCGCCAGCAGCCGAAATAATGAAAAACTGTTTTTT. It encodes CASSRNNEKLFF.